This note documents a single TCR beta chain sequence. This sample was taken from a study of CD8 T cells in Susac syndrome. With random hexamers, reverse transcription was performed on roughly 0.5 to 1 ug of RNA. TCRdb ran MiXCR on the immunoSEQ multiplex PCR reads and lists one entry per CDR3 protein. The profile shows about 190,000 distinct CDR3 sequences, 90% to 97% of them singletons. J was trimmed by 3 bases and V by 4 bases; bases with no gene match: 9. The V gene's germline CDR1 is SGDLS and CDR2 YYNGEE. The CDR3 spans 15 residues. V gene TRBV9 combines with J gene TRBJ1-1, with TRBD1 identical over 7 bases. This TCR came from a human donor with Susac syndrome. The specimen sequenced was CD4+ T cells from PBMCs. CDR3 in DNA: TGTGCCAGCAGCCCCTTGCATCAGGGGGACACTGAAGCTTTCTTT. The encoded protein is CASSPLHQGDTEAFF.